This entry features one T cell receptor beta chain sequence. Its antigen remains unidentified. The entry originates in a study of beta chain features in type 1 diabetes. Study at large: Examined across all samples were around 110 million sorted cells.

Isolation of CD4+ naive, central memory, regulatory and stem cell-like memory cells was achieved by sorting via CD45RO/CCR7/CD25/CD127/CD95/CD27. Expressed TCRB transcripts were sequenced, since all the RNA that had been isolated was reverse transcribed. Average reads for naive, central memory and regulatory T cell samples were about 3.57 million. Profiled with immunoSEQ multiplex PCR; TCRdb holds only in-frame clones, not every one. The sample lists 500,000 to 850,000 clones; roughly 13% were seen once. The trim removed 7 bases at V and 4 bases at J, leaving 7 bases unmatched. The CDR3 consists of 14 residues. Germline V lookup: CDR1 MDHEN, CDR2 SYDVKM. The study's findings and limits: A moderate, significant TCRB CDR3 shortening appeared in type 1 diabetes across four CD4+ subsets. When VDJ junctions were examined, type 1 diabetes patients showed fewer insertions and more deletions.

This receptor was taken from a man between 18 and 35 years old with type 1 diabetes. What was sequenced was naive CD4+ T cells from blood. The chain joins TRBV28 to TRBJ2-1, with 7 positions matching TRBD2. DNA for the CDR3: TGTGCCAGCACCACTGGGGGGGGTTACAATGAGCAGTTCTTC. Translation: CASTTGGGYNEQFF.